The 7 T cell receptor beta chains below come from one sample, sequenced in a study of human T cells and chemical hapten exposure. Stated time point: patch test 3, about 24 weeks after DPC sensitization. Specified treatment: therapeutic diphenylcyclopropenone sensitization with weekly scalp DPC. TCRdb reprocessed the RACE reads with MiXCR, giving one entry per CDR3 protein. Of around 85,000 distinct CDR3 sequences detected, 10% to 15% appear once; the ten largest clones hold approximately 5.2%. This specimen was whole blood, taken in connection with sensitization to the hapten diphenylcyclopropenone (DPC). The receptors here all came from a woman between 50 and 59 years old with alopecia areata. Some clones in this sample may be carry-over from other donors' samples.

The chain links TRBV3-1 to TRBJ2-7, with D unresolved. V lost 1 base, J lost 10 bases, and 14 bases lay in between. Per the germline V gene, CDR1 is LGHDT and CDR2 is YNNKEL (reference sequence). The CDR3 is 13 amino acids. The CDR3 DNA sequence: TGTGCCAGCAGCCAAGCCGTAGAGCAGTTCCAGTACTTC. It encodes CASSQAVEQFQYF.

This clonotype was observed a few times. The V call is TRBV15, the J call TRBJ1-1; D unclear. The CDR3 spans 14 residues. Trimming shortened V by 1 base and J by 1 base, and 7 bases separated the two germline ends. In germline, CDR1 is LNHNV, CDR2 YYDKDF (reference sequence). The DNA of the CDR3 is TGTGCCACCAGCAGAGGAGGCAGGAACACTGAAGCTTTCTTT. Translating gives CATSRGGRNTEAFF.

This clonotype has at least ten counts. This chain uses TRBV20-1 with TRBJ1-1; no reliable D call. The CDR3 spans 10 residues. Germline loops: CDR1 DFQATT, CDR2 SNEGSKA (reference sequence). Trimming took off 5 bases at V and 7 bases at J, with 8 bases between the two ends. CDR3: CSAAQLEAFF. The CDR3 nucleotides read TGCAGTGCTGCACAGCTTGAAGCTTTCTTT.

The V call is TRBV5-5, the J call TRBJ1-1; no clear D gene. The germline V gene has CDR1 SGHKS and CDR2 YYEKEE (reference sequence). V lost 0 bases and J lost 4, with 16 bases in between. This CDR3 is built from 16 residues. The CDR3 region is CASSLVWEGYRTEAFF. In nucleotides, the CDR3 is TGTGCCAGCAGCTTGGTTTGGGAGGGTTATCGCACTGAAGCTTTCTTT.

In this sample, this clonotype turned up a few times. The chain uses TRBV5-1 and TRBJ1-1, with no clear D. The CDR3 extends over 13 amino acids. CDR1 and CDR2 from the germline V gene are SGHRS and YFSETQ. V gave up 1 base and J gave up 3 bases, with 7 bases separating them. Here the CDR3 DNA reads TGCGCCAGCAGCTTGTGGCTGGACACTGAAGCTTTCTTT. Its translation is CASSLWLDTEAFF. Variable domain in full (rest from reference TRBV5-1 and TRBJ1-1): KAGVTQTPRYLIKTRGQQVTLSCSPISGHRSVSWYQQTPGQGLQFLFEYFSETQRNKGNFPGRFSGRQFSNSRSEMNVSTLELGDSALYLCASSLWLDTEAFFGQGTRLTVV.

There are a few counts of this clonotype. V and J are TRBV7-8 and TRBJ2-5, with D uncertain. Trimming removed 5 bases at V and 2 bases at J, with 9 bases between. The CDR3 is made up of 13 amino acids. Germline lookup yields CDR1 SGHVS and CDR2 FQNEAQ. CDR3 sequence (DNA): TGTGCCAGCAGCCAACAGAGACAAGAGACCCAGTACTTC. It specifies CASSQQRQETQYF.

The CDR3 loop reads CASSLSRQGGSSYNSPLHF. The CDR3 DNA reads as TGTGCCAGCAGTTTATCCCGACAGGGAGGAAGCTCCTATAATTCACCCCTCCACTTT. The chain couples TRBV27 to TRBJ1-6; TRBD1 aligns across 7 bases. CDR1 and CDR2 from the germline V gene are MNHEY and SMNVEV (reference sequence). The trim removed 0 bases at V and 0 bases at J, leaving 8 bases unmatched. The CDR3 has 19 residues.